Below are 12 T cell receptor beta chains sequenced from a single sample in a study of OX40 agonist ivuxolimab in advanced cancers. TCRdb's copy holds only in-frame clones and misses some; the assay was immunoSEQ multiplex PCR. The data contain some 79,000 clones, roughly 85% of them singletons. Sequenced material: CD4+ or CD8+ T cells sorted from blood, taken in a trial of the OX40 agonist ivuxolimab. These receptors were collected from an adult with an advanced solid tumor such as melanoma, head and neck, liver or kidney cancer.

The gene calls are TRBV4-2 and TRBJ2-7; 10 bases are a match to TRBD2. V shed 3 bases and J 2 bases; nucleotides not matched to a gene: 4. CDR1 is LGHNA, CDR2 YNFKEQ, per germline. The CDR3 loop spans 15 amino acids. The CDR3 reads CASSQGTSEAYEQYF. CDR3 nucleotides: TGTGCCAGCAGCCAGGGGACTAGCGAGGCCTACGAGCAGTACTTC.

This chain connects TRBV19 to TRBJ2-2; 7 nucleotides agree with TRBD1. Germline CDR1 and CDR2: LNHDA and SQIVND (reference sequence). V trimming: 6 bases; J trimming: 4 bases; junction bases outside the gene matches: 8. This CDR3 has 15 residues. The CDR3 DNA is TGTGCCAGTAGGAAAGACAGGGATGGCACCGGGGAGCTGTTTTTT. Protein sequence: CASRKDRDGTGELFF. The full variable domain, with the rest looked up from reference TRBV19 and TRBJ2-2, is DGGITQSPKYLFRKEGQNVTLSCEQNLNHDAMYWYRQDPGQGLRLIYYSQIVNDFQKGDIAEGYSVSREKKESFPLTVTSAQKNPTAFYLCASRKDRDGTGELFFGEGSRLTVL.

V and J are TRBV7-9 and TRBJ2-1; TRBD2 aligns across 16 bases. The V segment lost 5 bases and the J segment 9 bases; nucleotides outside the gene matches: 7. The V gene's germline CDR1 is SEHNR and CDR2 FQNEAQ (reference sequence). The CDR3 covers 16 residues. Written as DNA, the CDR3 is TGTGCCAGCAGCGCAGGGACTAGCGGGAGGGCCGGTGAGCAGTTCTTC. Residues: CASSAGTSGRAGEQFF. Full variable domain (remainder filled in from reference TRBV7-9 and TRBJ2-1): DTGVSQNPRHKITKRGQNVTFRCDPISEHNRLYWYRQTLGQGPEFLTYFQNEAQLEKSRLLSDRFSAERPKGSFSTLEIQRTEQGDSAMYLCASSAGTSGRAGEQFFGPGTRLTVL.

This clone has more than one count but fewer than ten. The CDR3 DNA is TGCGCCAGCAGCGAGGGACAGGCTGGGGAGACCCAGTACTTC. As protein: CASSEGQAGETQYF. The chain is built from TRBV5-1 and TRBJ2-5, with 8 bases lining up with TRBD1. Germline CDR1 is SGHRS and CDR2 is YFSETQ. J gave up 5 bases and V 4 bases, and 7 bases lay outside the gene matches. The CDR3 length is 14 residues.

This chain joins TRBV19 and TRBJ2-3, with TRBD1 matching 7 bases. Per the germline V gene, CDR1 is LNHDA and CDR2 is SQIVND (reference sequence). This CDR3 contains 14 residues. Trimming at V came to 5 bases and at J to 5 bases, leaving 7 bases not matched to a gene. DNA of the CDR3: TGTGCCAGTAGTTCCGGGACAGCGGAAGATACGCAGTATTTT. Translation gives CASSSGTAEDTQYF.

This rearrangement joins TRBV23-1 to TRBJ2-7, with 7 bases aligning to TRBD2. Being an ORF, TRBV23-1 has a function that is uncertain. This CDR3 has 20 amino acids. The V segment lost 2 bases and the J segment 1 base; nucleotides outside the gene matches: 20. The CDR3 region has the DNA TGCGCCAGCAGTCAAGATAAGACAGATAATAGCGGGCCTGGGTCCTACGAGCAGTACTTC. It codes for CASSQDKTDNSGPGSYEQYF.

The rearrangement links TRBV5-6 to TRBJ2-2, with D unclear. CDR1 is SGHDT, CDR2 YYEEEE, per germline. V was clipped by 2 bases and J by 7 bases, with 6 bases between them. The CDR3 is 12 residues long. This chain's CDR3 is CASSLVVGELFF. The CDR3 DNA sequence: TGTGCCAGCAGCTTAGTAGTCGGGGAGCTGTTTTTT. The full variable domain, in which reference TRBV5-6 and TRBJ2-2 provide the parts outside the CDR3, is DAGVTQSPTHLIKTRGQQVTLRCSPKSGHDTVSWYQQALGQGPQFIFQYYEEEERQRGNFPDRFSGHQFPNYSSELNVNALLLGDSALYLCASSLVVGELFFGEGSRLTVL.

This chain joins TRBV6-5 and TRBJ2-1; D is possibly TRBD1 (6 bases). Germline V CDR1 and CDR2: MNHEY, SVGAGI. The CDR3 contains 15 residues. Deletions cut 1 base from V and 3 bases from J, with 10 bases between. The CDR3 region is CASSYFTGFYNEQFF. The CDR3 coding sequence is TGTGCCAGCAGTTACTTCACAGGGTTCTACAATGAGCAGTTCTTC.

The chain couples TRBV11-1 to TRBJ2-1, with TRBD2 matching over 11 bases. After removal of 4 bases from V and 4 bases from J, the junction contained 9 bases not matched to a gene. Germline lookup yields CDR1 SGHAT and CDR2 FQDESV (reference sequence). The CDR3 loop spans 17 amino acids. The CDR3 reads CASSSRLLAGAYNEQFF. The CDR3 coding sequence is TGTGCCAGCAGCTCCCGCCTACTAGCGGGAGCTTACAATGAGCAGTTCTTC.

The rearrangement links TRBV18 to TRBJ1-4; 9 bases are shared with TRBD1. Germline V gene lookup returns CDR1 KGHSH and CDR2 LQKENI. The trim removed 1 base at V and 7 bases at J, leaving 7 bases unmatched. The CDR3 is made up of 16 amino acids. CDR3 sequence: CASSPRRTGESEKLFF. The CDR3 DNA sequence: TGTGCCAGCTCACCACGGAGGACAGGGGAGAGTGAAAAACTGTTTTTT.

The chain uses TRBV5-4 and TRBJ2-2, with 10 bases lining up with TRBD1. The germline gives CDR1 SGHNT, CDR2 YYREEE (reference sequence). Trimming cost V 3 bases and J 3 bases; bases outside gene matches: 2. The CDR3 has 15 residues. For the CDR3, the DNA is TGTGCCAGCAGCTACGGGACAGGGGACACCGGGGAGCTGTTTTTT. The encoded protein is CASSYGTGDTGELFF.

V usage is TRBV7-9 and J usage is TRBJ2-3; 10 positions agree with TRBD1. There are 15 residues in the CDR3. With V trimmed by 5 bases and J by 4 bases, 6 bases remained unmatched. Germline V CDR1 and CDR2: SEHNR, FQNEAQ (reference sequence). CDR3 region: CASSTAGQGPDTQYF. The CDR3 DNA reads TGTGCCAGCAGCACCGCGGGACAGGGGCCAGATACGCAGTATTTT. Full variable domain (rest looked up from reference TRBV7-9 and TRBJ2-3): DTGVSQNPRHKITKRGQNVTFRCDPISEHNRLYWYRQTLGQGPEFLTYFQNEAQLEKSRLLSDRFSAERPKGSFSTLEIQRTEQGDSAMYLCASSTAGQGPDTQYFGPGTRLTVL.